Presented here are 20 T cell receptor beta chains from one specimen sequenced in a study of blood T cells in healthy people across ages. The authors ran a second PCR of 7 to 11 cycles using a sample-barcoded 5' primer and a J-beta primer mix. Via MiXCR, TCRdb re-called the 5' RACE reads, giving one row per CDR3 protein. Among about 580,000 distinct CDR3 sequences listed, 47% were seen once. The sequencing input was blood. These receptors came from a man older than 75 in good health.

About this clonotype: A much larger clone sits a single nucleotide away, making a read error possible. This sequence joins TRBV6-6 and TRBJ2-1; D might be TRBD1 (6 bases). The CDR3 sequence is 14 residues long. Germline CDR1 reads MNHNY; CDR2 reads SVGAGI (reference sequence). V lost 0 bases, J lost 6 bases, and 9 bases lay in between. Written as DNA, the CDR3 is TGTGCCAGCAGTTACTCTGTCAGGGGCAATGAGCAGTTCTTC. The encoded protein is CASSYSVRGNEQFF.

The chain is built from TRBV6-2 or TRBV6-3 and TRBJ1-6; D unclear. Trimming cost V 2 bases and J 10 bases, with 9 bases left between them. The CDR3 is made up of 13 amino acids. Per germline, CDR1 MNHEY and CDR2 SVGEGT. The CDR3: CASSYAPGSPLHF. In nucleotides, the CDR3 is TGTGCCAGCAGTTACGCGCCGGGGTCACCCCTCCACTTT.

This clonotype was seen a handful of times. The rearrangement joins TRBV29-1 to TRBJ2-5; D is unclear. Near its end, the DNA agrees better with TRBJ2-7, so the J call may be wrong. There are 15 residues in the CDR3. Looked up from germline, CDR1 is SQVTM and CDR2 is ANQGSEA. The CDR3 sequence is CSAQFGPDLGYEQYF. CDR3 in DNA: TGCAGCGCCCAATTCGGGCCGGATCTGGGGTACGAGCAGTACTTC.

Worth noting for this clonotype: This may come from a read error, since a much larger clone is one base off. This CDR3 reads CASSSVLTSGANVLTF. The CDR3 DNA reads TGTGCCAGCAGCTCAGTGTTGACCTCTGGGGCCAACGTCCTGACTTTC. The genes are TRBV7-2 and TRBJ2-6; D is uncertain. V shed 4 bases and J shed 0 bases, with 10 bases lying between them. The V gene's germline CDR1 is SGHTA and CDR2 FQGNSA. The CDR3 runs 16 residues. The full variable domain, completed using reference TRBV7-2 and TRBJ2-6, is GAGVSQSPSNKVTEKGKDVELRCDPISGHTALYWYRQSLGQGLEFLIYFQGNSAPDKSGLPSDRFSAERTGGSVSTLTIQRTQQEDSAVYLCASSSVLTSGANVLTFGAGSRLTVL.

The chain combines TRBV6-6 with TRBJ1-6; 10 positions agree with TRBD1. The V gene's germline CDR1 is MNHNY and CDR2 SVGAGI (reference sequence). V trimming: 7 bases; J trimming: 4 bases; junction bases outside the gene matches: 7. This CDR3 is built from 16 residues. CDR3 in DNA: TGTGCCAGCACCGGGACAGGGGCCACTTATAATTCACCCCTCCACTTT. This gives the protein CASTGTGATYNSPLHF.

The table lists this clonotype with a few counts. The rearrangement joins TRBV3-1 to TRBJ2-1; TRBD2 agrees at 7 bases. The CDR3 length is 13 residues. The junction had 6 bases not matched to a gene; V was cut back by 4 bases and J by 9 bases. The germline V gene encodes CDR1 LGHDT and CDR2 YNNKEL (reference sequence). The CDR3 protein is CASSRGLEGEQFF. The CDR3 nucleotides read TGTGCCAGCAGCCGCGGACTAGAGGGTGAGCAGTTCTTC.

The V and J genes are TRBV28 and TRBJ2-7, with 7 bases identical to TRBD1. V lost 8 bases to trimming and J lost 3 bases; unmatched junction nucleotides: 4. Germline-derived CDR1 and CDR2 are MDHEN and SYDVKM. CDR3 length: 12 residues. The CDR3 loop is CASGQGDYEQYF. Written as DNA, the CDR3 is TGTGCCAGCGGGCAGGGGGACTACGAGCAGTACTTC. The complete variable domain, with remaining parts taken from reference TRBV28 and TRBJ2-7, reads DVKVTQSSRYLVKRTGEKVFLECVQDMDHENMFWYRQDPGLGLRLIYFSYDVKMKEKGDIPEGYSVSREKKERFSLILESASTNQTSMYLCASGQGDYEQYFGPGTRLTVT.

As regards this clonotype: Its ends do not fully match the called genes, so a read error is possible. CDR3 sequence: CNVEEVGYTF. The CDR3 DNA is TGCAACGTTGAGGAAGTTGGCTACACCTTC. The chain couples TRBV29-1 to TRBJ1-2; D is uncertain. The CDR3 is 10 residues long. Germline CDR1 and CDR2: SQVTM and ANQGSEA. Variable domain in full (rest from reference TRBV29-1 and TRBJ1-2): SAVISQKPSRDICQRGTSLTIQCQVDSQVTMMFWYRQQPGQSLTLIATANQGSEATYESGFVIDKFPISRPNLTFSTLTVSNMSPEDSSIYLCNVEEVGYTFGSGTRLTVV.

This clonotype was seen at least ten times. The genes are TRBV7-2 and TRBJ2-1, with D perhaps being TRBD1 or TRBD2 (5 bases each). Per germline, CDR1 SGHTA and CDR2 FQGNSA. Trimming pared 1 base from V and 4 bases from J, leaving 11 bases between. The CDR3 spans 15 residues. In DNA form, the CDR3 reads TGTGCCAGCAGCTTAGATGGGGGACGTTACAATGAGCAGTTCTTC. Translating it yields CASSLDGGRYNEQFF.

The table lists this clonotype with many counts. The chain is built from TRBV29-1 and TRBJ2-7, with TRBD1 matching 9 bases. Trimming cost V 0 bases and J 3 bases; bases outside gene matches: 15. Germline CDR1 and CDR2: SQVTM and ANQGSEA. The CDR3 sequence is 18 residues long. CDR3 loop: CSVEEVGWTGAEHYEQYF. CDR3 bases: TGCAGCGTTGAAGAAGTGGGGTGGACAGGGGCTGAACACTACGAGCAGTACTTC.

This sequence joins TRBV20-1 and TRBJ2-3; D may be TRBD1 (6 bases). The CDR3 is made up of 15 amino acids. The V gene's germline CDR1 is DFQATT and CDR2 SNEGSKA (reference sequence). Trimming took 4 bases from V and 2 from J, leaving 16 bases between them. The CDR3 protein is CSANPGTLHTDTQYF. CDR3 in DNA: TGCAGTGCTAACCCAGGGACACTTCACACAGATACGCAGTATTTT.

V gene TRBV12-3 or TRBV12-4 combines with J gene TRBJ1-6; possible D gene TRBD1, 6 bases. CDR3 length: 14 amino acids. Between the trimmed V and J ends, which lost 6 bases and 6 bases, there was a span of 12 bases. CDR3 amino acids: CASSTGTLNSPLHF. CDR3 nucleotides: TGTGCCAGCAGCACCGGGACACTTAATTCACCCCTCCACTTT.

CDR3 protein: CSARLFEETQYF. The CDR3 nucleotides read TGCAGTGCTAGACTTTTTGAAGAGACCCAGTACTTC. The rearrangement links TRBV20-1 to TRBJ2-7; D gene unclear. The J call may not be correct, given that the DNA end is closer to TRBJ2-5. In germline, CDR1 is DFQATT, CDR2 SNEGSKA (reference sequence). The CDR3 extends over 12 amino acids.

In its sample, this clonotype was seen a few times. The V and J genes are TRBV27 and TRBJ2-7; D possibly corresponds to TRBD1 (5 bases). The CDR3 runs 15 residues. With 2 bases removed from V and 1 base from J, the gap between germline ends came to 12 bases. Per the germline V gene, CDR1 is MNHEY and CDR2 is SMNVEV (reference sequence). The DNA for the CDR3 is TGTGCCAGCAGTTTAAAGGGTAAGGGGTCCTACGAGCAGTACTTC. It is translated as CASSLKGKGSYEQYF.

The rearrangement joins TRBV6-4 to TRBJ2-3, with D hard to call. Trimming shortened V by 4 bases and J by 5 bases, and 7 bases separated the two germline ends. The CDR3 runs 12 residues. Germline values: CDR1 MRHNA, CDR2 SNTAGT. The CDR3 DNA is TGTGCCAGCAGTGGGCCGGGAGATACGCAGTATTTT. It translates to CASSGPGDTQYF.

V gene TRBV7-9 combines with J gene TRBJ2-5, with 10 bases lining up with TRBD2. The length of the CDR3 is 15 residues. V lost 5 bases and J lost 2; bases outside the gene matches: 5. In germline, CDR1 is SEHNR, CDR2 FQNEAQ (reference sequence). The CDR3 loop is CASSPPTSGQETQYF. CDR3 sequence (DNA): TGTGCCAGCAGCCCGCCGACTAGCGGGCAAGAGACCCAGTACTTC.

This clonotype was detected ten times or more. The chain couples TRBV20-1 to TRBJ2-7; 12 nucleotides line up with TRBD2. The CDR3 length is 15 residues. Germline V gene lookup returns CDR1 DFQATT and CDR2 SNEGSKA (reference sequence). Trimming cost V 2 bases and J 2 bases; bases outside gene matches: 4. CDR3 coding DNA: TGCAGTGCTAGACCGGGACTAGCGGGCGCCTACGAGCAGTACTTC. Translated: CSARPGLAGAYEQYF.

The J gene is TRBJ2-1, the V gene TRBV10-3, with D possibly matching TRBD2 (6 bases). The J call may be in error: the DNA end matches TRBJ2-7 better. The germline V gene encodes CDR1 ENHRY and CDR2 SYGVKD. The length of the CDR3 is 19 residues. The CDR3 loop reads CAIRSGTASPMGSYNEQYF. CDR3 DNA: TGTGCCATCAGATCCGGGACTGCTTCTCCCATGGGGTCCTACAATGAGCAGTACTTC.

Remarks on this clonotype: Relative to the germline gene, one junction end is altered; a read error may explain this. The V and J genes are TRBV11-2 and TRBJ2-7, with a tentative D call TRBD1 (5 bases). CDR1 and CDR2 from the germline V gene are SGHAT and FQNNGV. The CDR3 contains 15 residues. CDR3 residues: CASSPLGLVSYEQYF. The CDR3 coding sequence is TGTGCCAGCAGCCCCCTGGGGCTTGTGTCCTATGAGCAGTACTTC.

The table lists this clonotype with many counts. The chain carries TRBV11-2 and TRBJ1-6; D is unclear. Germline V gene lookup returns CDR1 SGHAT and CDR2 FQNNGV. CDR3 size: 15 residues. Trimming left V 4 bases short and J 2 bases short, with 9 bases between. CDR3 bases: TGTGCCAGCAGCTCAGGACGGACCTATAATTCACCCCTCCACTTT. This sequence encodes CASSSGRTYNSPLHF.